The 20 T cell receptor beta chains in this list originate from one sample, sequenced in a study of cytomegalovirus exposure and HLA in healthy donors. This PCR relied on a set of 60 Vbeta primers and 13 Jbeta primers. TCRdb's table, derived via immunoSEQ multiplex PCR, lists solely in-frame clones and lacks some. The sample lists tens of thousands of clones, roughly 77% occurring once. The specimen sequenced was PBMCs. These receptors were obtained from a woman aged 40 to 50 in good health and CMV-seropositive.

The chain uses TRBV9 and TRBJ2-2; TRBD1 is a possible D gene (5 bases). This CDR3 region has 14 residues. V was cut by 0 bases and J by 6 bases, with 9 bases left in between. Germline lookup yields CDR1 SGDLS and CDR2 YYNGEE. The CDR3 sequence: CASSVGVTAGELFF. DNA for the CDR3: TGTGCCAGCAGCGTAGGTGTGACAGCCGGGGAGCTGTTTTTT.

The V call is TRBV5-6, the J call TRBJ1-1; a weak D match, TRBD1 (6 bases). The CDR3 contains 14 residues. Trimming cost V 2 bases and J 5 bases, with 13 bases left between them. Germline CDR1 and CDR2: SGHDT and YYEEEE. CDR3 coding DNA: TGTGCCAGCAGCTTCACAGGGAGGGGTACTGAAGCTTTCTTT. Residues: CASSFTGRGTEAFF.

The V gene is TRBV5-1, the J gene TRBJ2-7; 9 bases are a match to TRBD2. Losses at the gene ends were 4 bases for V and 3 bases for J; bases not matched to a gene: 11. CDR3 size: 16 residues. CDR1 and CDR2 (germline): SGHRS, YFSETQ. For the CDR3, the DNA is TGCGCCAGCAGCCCCAGCGGGGGGAATGGAGTCTACGAGCAGTACTTC. This gives the protein CASSPSGGNGVYEQYF.

This clone was seen a single time. The chain joins TRBV19 to TRBJ2-6, with D possibly TRBD1 on 5 matching bases. In germline, CDR1 is LNHDA, CDR2 SQIVND (reference sequence). The V end was cut by 1 base, the J end by 3 bases, with 7 bases between. This CDR3 is built from 15 residues. The CDR3 bases are TGTGCCAGTAGTATAGGGGGCGGTGGGGCCAACGTCCTGACTTTC. Protein product: CASSIGGGGANVLTF.

The chain carries TRBV7-6 and TRBJ2-1, with 8 bases lining up with TRBD2. This CDR3 comprises 13 residues. Looked up from germline, CDR1 is SGHVS and CDR2 is FNYEAQ. V was pared by 4 bases and J by 10 bases, with 6 bases of the junction left unmatched. CDR3 DNA sequence: TGTGCCAGCAGCTCCGAAGCGGGGGACGAGCAGTTCTTC. As protein: CASSSEAGDEQFF.

The rearrangement joins TRBV5-4 to TRBJ2-3, with D unresolved. The CDR3 spans 14 residues. The V and J ends lost 4 bases and 6 bases respectively, with 15 bases between them. Germline V gene data show CDR1 as SGHNT and CDR2 as YYREEE (reference sequence). The CDR3 DNA sequence: TGTGCCAGCAGCCCCCGCGAGGCGTTGGATACGCAGTATTTT. This codes for CASSPREALDTQYF.

V gene TRBV6-1 combines with J gene TRBJ2-2; 11 bases agree with TRBD1. The CDR3 is 17 residues long. Germline lookup yields CDR1 MNHNS and CDR2 SASEGT. J gave up 4 bases and V 4 bases, and 8 bases lay outside the gene matches. The CDR3 region has the DNA TGTGCCAGCAGTGCATCTTCAGGGACAGGGGGCACCGGGGAGCTGTTTTTT. As protein: CASSASSGTGGTGELFF.

The CDR3 region has the DNA TGTGCCAGCAGTAGGGACAGGGCCTATAGCAATCAGCCCCAGCATTTT. Amino acid sequence: CASSRDRAYSNQPQHF. The rearrangement links TRBV2 to TRBJ1-5; 9 bases fit TRBD1. Germline CDR1 and CDR2: SNHLY and FYNNEI. The J segment lost 0 bases and the V segment lost 5 bases, leaving 5 bases of the junction unmatched. The CDR3 sequence is 16 residues long.

The V and J genes are TRBV29-1 and TRBJ1-2, with D unresolved. The CDR3 totals 13 residues. V was trimmed by 4 bases and J by 5 bases, leaving 14 bases between them. Germline CDR1 and CDR2: SQVTM and ANQGSEA. The CDR3 DNA reads as TGCAGCGTTGTGGACGGAGGACCTTATGGCTACACCTTC. It codes for CSVVDGGPYGYTF.

The chain has TRBV9 and TRBJ1-1; TRBD1 might be the D (5 bases). Trimming cost V 4 bases and J 3 bases, with 16 bases left between them. CDR3 size: 15 residues. Germline CDR1 and CDR2: SGDLS and YYNGEE. The CDR3 sequence: CASSPGGVYDTEAFF. CDR3 DNA: TGTGCCAGCAGCCCCGGGGGGGTTTATGACACTGAAGCTTTCTTT.

The chain combines TRBV29-1 with TRBJ1-1, with TRBD1 identical over 8 bases. CDR1 and CDR2 (germline): SQVTM, ANQGSEA. The CDR3 sequence is 12 residues long. The CDR3 DNA follows: TGCAACGCCGGTGACAGGGGCACTGAAGCTTTCTTT. Its protein is CNAGDRGTEAFF.

The chain recombines TRBV25-1 with TRBJ2-2; 8 bases match TRBD1. The CDR3 extends over 14 amino acids. CDR1 is MGHDK and CDR2 is SYGVNS in the germline V gene. Germline trimming cut 6 bases from V and 6 bases from J; bases unmatched to any gene: 6. This CDR3 is CASSADRVPGELFF. In DNA form, the CDR3 reads TGTGCCAGCAGCGCGGACAGGGTGCCCGGGGAGCTGTTTTTT. Complete variable domain (other parts from reference TRBV25-1 and TRBJ2-2): EADIYQTPRYLVIGTGKKITLECSQTMGHDKMYWYQQDPGMELHLIHYSYGVNSTEKGDLSSESTVSRIRTEHFPLTLESARPSHTSQYLCASSADRVPGELFFGEGSRLTVL.

The table lists this clone with a count of one. The chain combines TRBV30 with TRBJ1-4, with a tentative D call TRBD1 (5 bases). The germline CDR1 and CDR2 sequences are GTSNPN and SVGIG (reference sequence). Trimming took 0 bases from V and 5 from J, leaving 10 bases between them. The CDR3 has 14 amino acids. CDR3 bases: TGTGCCTGGAGTGTTCGGAGGGGAAATGAAAAACTGTTTTTT. Its protein product is CAWSVRRGNEKLFF.

The chain uses TRBV19 and TRBJ2-6; D call uncertain. This CDR3 comprises 13 residues. Germline CDR1 is LNHDA and CDR2 is SQIVND (reference sequence). V was pared by 9 bases and J by 3 bases, with 9 bases between. The CDR3 loop reads CASRVVGANVLTF. The CDR3 nucleotides are TGTGCCAGCCGGGTAGTTGGGGCCAACGTCCTGACTTTC.

The rearrangement joins TRBV10-3 to TRBJ1-5; 7 bases map to TRBD1. The CDR3 has 15 residues. V lost 5 bases, J lost 4 bases, and 8 bases stayed unmatched. Looked up from germline, CDR1 is ENHRY and CDR2 is SYGVKD. CDR3 nucleotide sequence: TGTGCCATCAGTTCCGGGACAGACCCTAATCAGCCCCAGCATTTT. Amino acid sequence: CAISSGTDPNQPQHF.

V and J are TRBV7-8 and TRBJ2-4; TRBD2 might be the D (6 bases). The CDR3 is 15 amino acids. Germline assignment: CDR1 SGHVS and CDR2 FQNEAQ. Between the trimmed V and J ends, which lost 4 bases and 8 bases, there was a span of 18 bases. The CDR3 spells CASSSGLGPLDIQYF. The CDR3 bases are TGTGCCAGCAGCTCGGGACTCGGGCCCTTGGACATTCAGTACTTC.

The chain combines TRBV2 with TRBJ2-3, with 8 positions matching TRBD2. The CDR3 sequence is 15 residues long. Germline CDR1 and CDR2: SNHLY and FYNNEI. Trimming cost V 3 bases and J 0 bases; bases outside gene matches: 2. CDR3 bases: TGTGCCAGCAGTGATGGCGGGGGGAGCACAGATACGCAGTATTTT. Its protein product is CASSDGGGSTDTQYF.

This chain links TRBV7-3 with TRBJ1-1, with 7 bases that match TRBD1. V trimming: 4 bases; J trimming: 1 base; junction bases outside the gene matches: 9. Germline V CDR1 and CDR2: SGHTA, FQGTGA. The CDR3 totals 16 residues. The CDR3: CASSSHPGQKNTEAFF. The CDR3 region has the DNA TGTGCCAGCAGCTCCCATCCGGGACAGAAGAACACTGAAGCTTTCTTT.

This clone was observed a few times. The V call is TRBV18, the J call TRBJ2-3; no clear D gene. This CDR3 region has 15 residues. With 6 bases removed from V and 0 bases from J, the gap between germline ends came to 13 bases. In germline, CDR1 is KGHSH, CDR2 LQKENI. The CDR3: CASSPDIRSTDTQYF. CDR3 nucleotide sequence: TGTGCCAGCTCTCCCGACATCCGTAGCACAGATACGCAGTATTTT.

V gene TRBV6-5 combines with J gene TRBJ2-3; TRBD1 agrees at 10 bases. CDR1 and CDR2 (germline): MNHEY, SVGAGI. This CDR3 has 15 amino acids. Unmatched junction bases numbered 4, after V lost 6 bases and J lost 1 base. DNA for the CDR3: TGTGCCAGCAGCAGAGGACAGGGGGGCACAGATACGCAGTATTTT. Translating it yields CASSRGQGGTDTQYF.